The entry that follows covers one T cell receptor beta chain sequence. Its antigen is unknown. Deletions cut 0 bases from V and 1 base from J, with 28 bases between. The CDR3 spans 22 residues. CDR1 and CDR2 (germline): LGHNT, FRNRAP. This specimen comes from a study of blood T cells in healthy people across ages. Study conclusions and caveats: A strong correlation was found between TCR beta diversity and the percentage of naive T cells.

Then a second PCR, running roughly 7 to 11 cycles, was carried out with a sample-barcoded 5' primer and a J-beta primer mix. TCRdb reanalysed the 5' RACE reads using MiXCR and keeps one entry per CDR3 protein. Among over 600,000 distinct CDR3 sequences listed, about 21% were seen once. The origin of this receptor is a man between 65 and 79 years old in good health. The gene calls are TRBV12-5 and TRBJ2-1; tentative D call: TRBD2 (6 bases). The sequenced sample was blood. CDR3 in DNA: TGTGCTAGTGGTTTGGTAAATTGGAACGGGAGATGGGCGCAGGTTTCCTACAATGAGCAGTTCTTC. Translating it yields CASGLVNWNGRWAQVSYNEQFF.